This paragraph covers one T cell receptor beta chain sequence. The sample originates from a study of T cell responses to AZD1222 COVID-19 vaccine. The method was immunoSEQ multiplex PCR; TCRdb's version includes in-frame clones alone and lacks a portion of them. The data hold 95,000 to 100,000 clones, with 87% observed a single time. There are 14 residues in the CDR3. Trimming took 7 bases from V and 2 from J; bases not matched to a gene: 6. The germline CDR1 and CDR2 sequences are SGHVS and FQNEAQ. This chain links TRBV7-8 with TRBJ2-3, with 7 bases that match TRBD2. The source material was peripheral blood, sampled on day 0 of AZD1222 vaccination. The receptor comes from an adult in good health. The CDR3 here is CASTLTSATDTQYF. The CDR3, as DNA: TGTGCCAGCACCCTTACTAGCGCCACAGATACGCAGTATTTT. Drawing the rest from reference TRBV7-8 and TRBJ2-3, the complete variable domain is GAGVSQSPRYKVAKRGQDVALRCDPISGHVSLFWYQQALGQGPEFLTYFQNEAQLDKSGLPSDRFFAERPEGSVSTLKIQRTQQEDSAVYLCASTLTSATDTQYFGPGTRLTVL.